Included here is one T cell receptor beta chain sequence, with context. The data are from a study of cytomegalovirus exposure and HLA in healthy donors. The PCR ran on 60 Vbeta and 13 Jbeta primers. Method: immunoSEQ multiplex PCR; TCRdb's copy keeps in-frame clones and lacks some. Of under 200,000 clones in the sample, around 72% were seen once. V gave up 5 bases and J gave up 2 bases, with 12 bases separating them. CDR3 size: 14 residues. Looked up from germline, CDR1 is SGHTA and CDR2 is FQGNSA. The sequenced sample consisted of PBMCs. The chain recombines TRBV7-2 with TRBJ1-1; D is unclear. The clonotype comes from a woman aged 40 to 50 in good health and CMV-seropositive. CDR3 in amino acids: CASSPGAGNTEAFF. In DNA, the CDR3 is TGTGCCAGCAGCCCCGGAGCGGGAAACACTGAAGCTTTCTTT. The full variable domain, in which reference TRBV7-2 and TRBJ1-1 provide the parts outside the CDR3, is GAGVSQSPSNKVTEKGKDVELRCDPISGHTALYWYRQSLGQGLEFLIYFQGNSAPDKSGLPSDRFSAERTGGSVSTLTIQRTQQEDSAVYLCASSPGAGNTEAFFGQGTRLTVV.